One and the same sample provided the 7 T cell receptor beta chains below, sequenced in a study of memory CD4+ T cells and cytomegalovirus serostatus (dated by TCRdb to the late 2010s). Single viable CD3+CD4+CD8-CD45RO+ cells were sorted as memory CD4+ T cells on a FACSAria II. The library relied on the immunoSEQ multiplex PCR assay. TCRdb's version of the immuneACCESS table is confined to in-frame rearrangements and falls short of the full clone set. An unresolved V gene accounts for under half of the shortfall where checked; the remainder is of unknown origin. This sample lists 61,000 or so clones; around 82% were detected once. Approximately 0.54% of the sample belongs to the ten largest clones. Specimen: memory CD4+ T cells from blood. Receptor source: an adult in good health and CMV-seronegative. Some clones in this sample may be carry-over from other donors' samples.

This rearrangement joins TRBV4-2 to TRBJ1-4; 8 positions agree with TRBD1. J was trimmed by 8 bases and V by 2 bases; bases with no gene match: 7. In germline, CDR1 is LGHNA, CDR2 YNFKEQ. CDR3 length: 15 amino acids. CDR3 sequence (DNA): TGTGCCAGCAGCCAACCTCAGGGGGCGATAGAAAAACTGTTTTTT. Amino acid sequence: CASSQPQGAIEKLFF.

The chain combines TRBV5-1 with TRBJ2-7; 9 nucleotides align to TRBD2. CDR1 SGHRS and CDR2 YFSETQ come from the germline V gene. Trimming removed 3 bases from V and 6 bases from J; junction bases left unmatched: 7. The CDR3 totals 14 residues. The CDR3 loop reads CASSSLAGEGEQYF. The CDR3 DNA is TGCGCCAGCAGCTCCTTAGCGGGAGAGGGCGAGCAGTACTTC.

In its sample, this clone was seen a few times. The chain uses TRBV7-6 and TRBJ2-7; no reliable D call. Germline loops: CDR1 SGHVS, CDR2 FNYEAQ. Trimming stripped 1 base from V and 0 bases from J, with 7 bases between. The CDR3 length is 14 residues. CDR3 in amino acids: CASSLGQISYEQYF. CDR3 DNA: TGTGCCAGCAGCTTAGGGCAGATCTCCTACGAGCAGTACTTC.

This clone was found once. V is TRBV30 and J is TRBJ1-6; TRBD1 is a possible D gene (5 bases). Germline V gene sequence: CDR1 GTSNPN, CDR2 SVGIG (reference sequence). Trimming took 1 base from V and 7 from J, leaving 14 bases between them. The CDR3 runs 15 residues. The CDR3 nucleotides are TGTGCCTGGAGTGGCGTGAACAGGCTAAATTCACCCCTCCACTTT. Its translation is CAWSGVNRLNSPLHF.

The V gene is TRBV15, the J gene TRBJ1-1; D is unclear. Deletions cut 0 bases from V and 1 base from J, with 6 bases between. CDR1 and CDR2 (germline): LNHNV, YYDKDF (reference sequence). There are 14 residues in the CDR3. Here the CDR3 DNA reads TGTGCCACCAGCAGAGACAGGAGGAACACTGAAGCTTTCTTT. It specifies CATSRDRRNTEAFF.

The chain links TRBV19 to TRBJ2-3; TRBD1 might be the D (6 bases). Trimming pared 5 bases from V and 14 bases from J, leaving 20 bases between. This CDR3 comprises 13 residues. Germline CDR1 reads LNHDA; CDR2 reads SQIVND (reference sequence). CDR3 region: CASSASPGDWRYF. The CDR3 DNA reads TGTGCCAGTAGTGCATCCCCAGGGGATTGGCGGTATTTT.

This clone has a handful of counts. The genes are TRBV27 and TRBJ1-1; no clear D gene. CDR1 is MNHEY and CDR2 is SMNVEV in the germline V gene (reference sequence). CDR3 length: 13 residues. Deletions cut 3 bases from V and 2 bases from J, with 7 bases between. In nucleotides, the CDR3 is TGTGCCAGCAGTTTTCGGACCAACACTGAAGCTTTCTTT. Translation: CASSFRTNTEAFF.